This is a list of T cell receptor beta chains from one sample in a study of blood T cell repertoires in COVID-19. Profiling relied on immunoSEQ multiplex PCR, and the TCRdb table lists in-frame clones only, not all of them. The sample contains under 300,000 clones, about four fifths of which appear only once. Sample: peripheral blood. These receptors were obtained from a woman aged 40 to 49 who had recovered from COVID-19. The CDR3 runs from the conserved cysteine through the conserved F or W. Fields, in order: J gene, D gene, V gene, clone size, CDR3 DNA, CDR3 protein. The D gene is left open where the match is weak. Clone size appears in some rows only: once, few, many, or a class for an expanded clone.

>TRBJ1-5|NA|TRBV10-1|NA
TGCGCCAGCAGTGACGCGGGGGGAGTCAATCAGCCCCAGCATTTT
CASSDAGGVNQPQHF
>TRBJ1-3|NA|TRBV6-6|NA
TGTGCCAGCAGTTACGGGCGGGTGAGCTCTGGAAACACCATATATTTT
CASSYGRVSSGNTIYF
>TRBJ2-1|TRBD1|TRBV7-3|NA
TGTGCCAGCAGCCCCGGGACAGGCTACTACAATGAGCAGTTCTTC
CASSPGTGYYNEQFF
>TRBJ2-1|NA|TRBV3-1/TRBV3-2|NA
TGTGCCAGCAGCCAGGACAGCCTTGAATTACAGATCTTC
CASSQDSLELQIF
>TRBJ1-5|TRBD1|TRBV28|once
TGTGCCAGCAGTTTAGGGACAGGGGCCAATCAGCCCCAGCATTTT
CASSLGTGANQPQHF
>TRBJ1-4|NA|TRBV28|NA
TGTGCCAGCAGTTTTATGGCCCGTCAAAAACTGTTTTTT
CASSFMARQKLFF
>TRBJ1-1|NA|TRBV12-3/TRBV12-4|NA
TGTGCCAGCAGTTTAGGGGACAAGACTTTCTTT
CASSLGDKTFF
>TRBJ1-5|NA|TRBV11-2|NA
TGTGCCAGCACCGCCGGGCCCGGAGGTCAGCCCCAGCATTTT
CASTAGPGGQPQHF
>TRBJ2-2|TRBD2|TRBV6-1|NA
TGTGCCAGCAGTGGATCCCGCGGGGGGTACACCGGGGAGCTGTTTTTT
CASSGSRGGYTGELFF
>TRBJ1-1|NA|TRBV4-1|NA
TGCGCCAGCAGCCGACAGATGAACACTGAAGCTTTCTTT
CASSRQMNTEAFF
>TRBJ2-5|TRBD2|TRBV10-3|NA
TGTGCCATCAGTGATGAGCGGGGACTGGAGACCCAGTACTTC
CAISDERGLETQYF
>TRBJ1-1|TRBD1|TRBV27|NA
TGTGCCAGCAGTCCCCTAGGGACAGGGATGAACACTGAAGCTTTCTTT
CASSPLGTGMNTEAFF
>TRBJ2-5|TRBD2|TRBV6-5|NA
TGTGCCAGCAGGCCGGGACTAGCGGTCCAAGAGACCCAGTACTTC
CASRPGLAVQETQYF
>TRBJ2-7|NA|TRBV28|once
TGTGCCAGCAGTAACCGGGACACGATCAACTTC
CASSNRDTINF
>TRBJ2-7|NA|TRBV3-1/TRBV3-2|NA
TGTGCCAGCAGCCGGGCCCCCTACGAGCAGTACTTC
CASSRAPYEQYF